The 9 T cell receptor beta chains given below trace back to one sample, sequenced in a study of cytomegalovirus exposure and HLA in healthy donors. In the PCR, 60 Vbeta and 13 Jbeta primers were used. The method was immunoSEQ multiplex PCR; TCRdb's version includes in-frame clones alone and lacks a portion of them. The sample holds approximately 120,000 clones; roughly two thirds are singletons and the top ten take under 8.5%. Sequenced: PBMCs. These receptors were collected from a man in his forties or fifties in good health and CMV-seronegative.

The rearrangement links TRBV21-1 to TRBJ2-7; the table's D gene call, TRBD1, was not cross checked with the DNA. TRBV21-1 is a pseudogene. The CDR3 is 16 amino acids. The CDR3 region has the DNA TGTGCCAGCAGCTTAGACACGGCAGGGGGCCCGTACGAGCAGTACTTC. Its translation: CASSLDTAGGPYEQYF.

The chain couples TRBV28 to TRBJ1-5; 9 nucleotides match TRBD1. Germline V gives CDR1 MDHEN, CDR2 SYDVKM. The CDR3 spans 14 residues. V was clipped by 5 bases and J by 6 bases; unmatched bases: 5. CDR3 nucleotide sequence: TGTGCCAGCAGTCGACAGGGGGAGGTTCAGCCCCAGCATTTT. Translating it yields CASSRQGEVQPQHF.

This clone was observed a handful of times. This chain connects TRBV18 to TRBJ1-1; D might be TRBD1 (5 bases). The germline CDR1 and CDR2 sequences are KGHSH and LQKENI. The CDR3 consists of 17 residues. Between the trimmed V and J ends, which lost 1 base and 1 base, there was a span of 16 bases. The CDR3 DNA sequence: TGTGCCAGCTCACCACTCATCATCCAGGGAGGGAACACTGAAGCTTTCTTT. It codes for CASSPLIIQGGNTEAFF. Using reference TRBV18 and TRBJ1-1 for the parts outside the CDR3, the full variable domain is NAGVMQNPRHLVRRRGQEARLRCSPMKGHSHVYWYRQLPEEGLKFMVYLQKENIIDESGMPKERFSAEFPKEGPSILRIQQVVRGDSAAYFCASSPLIIQGGNTEAFFGQGTRLTVV.

V gene TRBV4-1 combines with J gene TRBJ1-2; the D gene is possibly TRBD1 (5 bases). Germline assignment: CDR1 MGHRA and CDR2 YSYEKL. The CDR3 is made up of 14 amino acids. Trimming removed 0 bases from V and 1 base from J, with 6 bases in between. The CDR3 here is CASSQEGVNYGYTF. Written as DNA, the CDR3 is TGCGCCAGCAGCCAAGAAGGGGTTAACTATGGCTACACCTTC.

This chain joins TRBV19 and TRBJ1-5; 9 nucleotides line up with TRBD1. J lost 6 bases, V lost 3 bases, and 6 bases had no gene match. This CDR3 contains 15 residues. Germline-derived CDR1 and CDR2 are LNHDA and SQIVND (reference sequence). The CDR3 protein is CASSITGTGSQPQHF. The CDR3 DNA follows: TGTGCCAGTAGTATTACCGGGACAGGGTCTCAGCCCCAGCATTTT. Full variable domain (outside the CDR3, taken from reference TRBV19 and TRBJ1-5): DGGITQSPKYLFRKEGQNVTLSCEQNLNHDAMYWYRQDPGQGLRLIYYSQIVNDFQKGDIAEGYSVSREKKESFPLTVTSAQKNPTAFYLCASSITGTGSQPQHFGDGTRLSIL.

The J gene is TRBJ1-4, the V gene TRBV11-2; a possible D gene is TRBD1 (5 bases). V was cut by 2 bases and J by 2 bases, with 9 bases left in between. Germline values: CDR1 SGHAT, CDR2 FQNNGV. This CDR3 is built from 15 residues. The CDR3 spells CASSLQGGTNEKLFF. The CDR3 DNA is TGTGCCAGCAGCTTACAGGGAGGCACTAATGAAAAACTGTTTTTT.

This clone came up a few times. This chain links TRBV28 with TRBJ2-5; D perhaps matches TRBD2 (6 bases). CDR3 size: 15 residues. Germline values: CDR1 MDHEN, CDR2 SYDVKM. The ends were cut back, 5 bases at V and 4 bases at J, with 17 bases in the middle. For the CDR3, the DNA is TGTGCCAGCAGTCCCAACAGGCAGGGAGGAGAGACCCAGTACTTC. Its translation is CASSPNRQGGETQYF.

The chain combines TRBV7-9 with TRBJ2-1; TRBD1 matches at 9 bases. V lost 5 bases to trimming and J lost 6 bases; unmatched junction nucleotides: 8. The CDR3 covers 15 residues. The germline V gene has CDR1 SEHNR and CDR2 FQNEAQ (reference sequence). CDR3 loop: CASSGDRAVGNEQFF. The CDR3 DNA follows: TGTGCCAGCAGCGGGGACAGGGCAGTAGGCAATGAGCAGTTCTTC.

V gene TRBV11-3 combines with J gene TRBJ2-5; D not certain. CDR1 SGHNT and CDR2 YENEEA come from the germline V gene. The V and J ends lost 3 bases and 5 bases respectively, with 13 bases between them. This CDR3 region has 14 residues. DNA of the CDR3: TGTGCCAGCAGCTTCGGCCAACTCGGGGAGACCCAGTACTTC. Translating it yields CASSFGQLGETQYF.